The 3 T cell receptor beta chains presented below share a single source sample, sequenced in a study of shared clonotypes between healthy human individuals. Profiling relied on immunoSEQ multiplex PCR, and the TCRdb table lists in-frame clones only, not all of them. Of about 1.5 million clones listed, around 98% are singletons. Sequences were obtained from naive CD4+ T cells sorted from blood. Specified subset: CD45RA+ positively selected. These receptor sequences come from a man younger than 40 in good health.

The chain has TRBV7-2 and TRBJ1-1, with TRBD1 matching 11 bases. Looked up from germline, CDR1 is SGHTA and CDR2 is FQGNSA. CDR3 length: 17 residues. With V trimmed by 1 base and J by 5 bases, 9 bases remained unmatched. CDR3 region: CASSLVLLGQGETEAFF. The CDR3 DNA reads TGTGCCAGCAGCTTAGTATTACTGGGACAGGGGGAAACTGAAGCTTTCTTT.

This chain connects TRBV11-3 to TRBJ2-7; TRBD2 might be the D (5 bases). The CDR3 totals 14 residues. Germline loops: CDR1 SGHNT, CDR2 YENEEA. The germline V and J ends were trimmed by 1 base and 7 bases, with 14 bases remaining between them. CDR3 nucleotide sequence: TGTGCCAGCAGCTTAGGGCCACGATCGGGGGAGCAGTACTTC. As protein: CASSLGPRSGEQYF.

Worth noting for this clone: The sample has other DNA sequences that encode this CDR3 too. The chain combines TRBV14 with TRBJ2-7; perhaps D is TRBD1 or TRBD2 (5 bases each). Germline V gene sequence: CDR1 SGHDN, CDR2 FVKESK. Trimming removed 0 bases from V and 2 bases from J, with 8 bases in between. The CDR3 has 14 residues. CDR3 coding DNA: TGTGCCAGCAGCCAAGAGCTGGGGGCCTACGAGCAGTACTTC. It encodes CASSQELGAYEQYF.